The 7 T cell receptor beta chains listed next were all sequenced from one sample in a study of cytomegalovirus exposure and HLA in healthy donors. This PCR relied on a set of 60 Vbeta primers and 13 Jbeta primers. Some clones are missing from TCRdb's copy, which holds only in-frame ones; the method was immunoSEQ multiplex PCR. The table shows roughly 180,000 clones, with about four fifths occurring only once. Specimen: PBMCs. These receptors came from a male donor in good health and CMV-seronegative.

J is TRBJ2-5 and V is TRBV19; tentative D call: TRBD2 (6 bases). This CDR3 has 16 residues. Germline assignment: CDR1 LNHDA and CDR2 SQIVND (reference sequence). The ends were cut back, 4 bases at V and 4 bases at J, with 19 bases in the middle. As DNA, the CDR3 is TGTGCCAGTAGTACTCCTCTGGCCGGAGGGGCAGAGACCCAGTACTTC. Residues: CASSTPLAGGAETQYF.

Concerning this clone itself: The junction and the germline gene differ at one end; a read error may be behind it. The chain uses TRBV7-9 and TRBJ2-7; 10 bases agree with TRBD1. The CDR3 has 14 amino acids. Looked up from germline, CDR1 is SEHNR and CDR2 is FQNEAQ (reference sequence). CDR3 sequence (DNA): TGTTCCAGCAGCTTAGGACAGGGGGTGGACGAGCAGTACTTC. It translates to CSSSLGQGVDEQYF.

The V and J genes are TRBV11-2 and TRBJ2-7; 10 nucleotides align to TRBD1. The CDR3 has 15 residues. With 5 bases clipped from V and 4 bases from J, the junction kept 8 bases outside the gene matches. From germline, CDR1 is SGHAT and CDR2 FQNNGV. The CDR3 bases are TGTGCCAGCAGCCCTAGCTGGGACAGGGGTTACGAGCAGTACTTC. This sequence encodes CASSPSWDRGYEQYF.

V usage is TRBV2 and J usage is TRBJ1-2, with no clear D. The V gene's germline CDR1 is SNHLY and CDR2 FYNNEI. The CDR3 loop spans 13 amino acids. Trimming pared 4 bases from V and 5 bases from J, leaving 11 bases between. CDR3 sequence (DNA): TGTGCCAGCAGTGGGGCCCAAAGGTATGGCTACACCTTC. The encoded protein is CASSGAQRYGYTF.

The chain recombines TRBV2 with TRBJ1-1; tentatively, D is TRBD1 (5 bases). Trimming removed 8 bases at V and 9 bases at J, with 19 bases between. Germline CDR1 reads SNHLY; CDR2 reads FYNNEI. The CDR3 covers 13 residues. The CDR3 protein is CASVSRAGGKAFF. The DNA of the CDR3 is TGTGCCAGCGTGTCGAGGGCCGGGGGTAAAGCTTTCTTT.

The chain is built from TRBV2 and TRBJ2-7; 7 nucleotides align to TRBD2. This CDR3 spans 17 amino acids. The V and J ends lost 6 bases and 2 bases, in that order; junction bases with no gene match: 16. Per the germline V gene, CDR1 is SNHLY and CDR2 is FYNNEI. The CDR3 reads CASRGSSGGGPPYEQYF. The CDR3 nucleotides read TGTGCCAGCAGGGGGTCTAGCGGAGGCGGGCCCCCCTACGAGCAGTACTTC.

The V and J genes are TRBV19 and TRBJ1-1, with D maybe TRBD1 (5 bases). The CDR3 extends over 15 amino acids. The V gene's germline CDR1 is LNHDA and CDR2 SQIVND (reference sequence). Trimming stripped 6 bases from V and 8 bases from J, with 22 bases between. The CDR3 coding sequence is TGTGCCAGTAGGAATAGTGGGGGGAGGTGGGCCGAAGCTTTCTTT. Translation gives CASRNSGGRWAEAFF.